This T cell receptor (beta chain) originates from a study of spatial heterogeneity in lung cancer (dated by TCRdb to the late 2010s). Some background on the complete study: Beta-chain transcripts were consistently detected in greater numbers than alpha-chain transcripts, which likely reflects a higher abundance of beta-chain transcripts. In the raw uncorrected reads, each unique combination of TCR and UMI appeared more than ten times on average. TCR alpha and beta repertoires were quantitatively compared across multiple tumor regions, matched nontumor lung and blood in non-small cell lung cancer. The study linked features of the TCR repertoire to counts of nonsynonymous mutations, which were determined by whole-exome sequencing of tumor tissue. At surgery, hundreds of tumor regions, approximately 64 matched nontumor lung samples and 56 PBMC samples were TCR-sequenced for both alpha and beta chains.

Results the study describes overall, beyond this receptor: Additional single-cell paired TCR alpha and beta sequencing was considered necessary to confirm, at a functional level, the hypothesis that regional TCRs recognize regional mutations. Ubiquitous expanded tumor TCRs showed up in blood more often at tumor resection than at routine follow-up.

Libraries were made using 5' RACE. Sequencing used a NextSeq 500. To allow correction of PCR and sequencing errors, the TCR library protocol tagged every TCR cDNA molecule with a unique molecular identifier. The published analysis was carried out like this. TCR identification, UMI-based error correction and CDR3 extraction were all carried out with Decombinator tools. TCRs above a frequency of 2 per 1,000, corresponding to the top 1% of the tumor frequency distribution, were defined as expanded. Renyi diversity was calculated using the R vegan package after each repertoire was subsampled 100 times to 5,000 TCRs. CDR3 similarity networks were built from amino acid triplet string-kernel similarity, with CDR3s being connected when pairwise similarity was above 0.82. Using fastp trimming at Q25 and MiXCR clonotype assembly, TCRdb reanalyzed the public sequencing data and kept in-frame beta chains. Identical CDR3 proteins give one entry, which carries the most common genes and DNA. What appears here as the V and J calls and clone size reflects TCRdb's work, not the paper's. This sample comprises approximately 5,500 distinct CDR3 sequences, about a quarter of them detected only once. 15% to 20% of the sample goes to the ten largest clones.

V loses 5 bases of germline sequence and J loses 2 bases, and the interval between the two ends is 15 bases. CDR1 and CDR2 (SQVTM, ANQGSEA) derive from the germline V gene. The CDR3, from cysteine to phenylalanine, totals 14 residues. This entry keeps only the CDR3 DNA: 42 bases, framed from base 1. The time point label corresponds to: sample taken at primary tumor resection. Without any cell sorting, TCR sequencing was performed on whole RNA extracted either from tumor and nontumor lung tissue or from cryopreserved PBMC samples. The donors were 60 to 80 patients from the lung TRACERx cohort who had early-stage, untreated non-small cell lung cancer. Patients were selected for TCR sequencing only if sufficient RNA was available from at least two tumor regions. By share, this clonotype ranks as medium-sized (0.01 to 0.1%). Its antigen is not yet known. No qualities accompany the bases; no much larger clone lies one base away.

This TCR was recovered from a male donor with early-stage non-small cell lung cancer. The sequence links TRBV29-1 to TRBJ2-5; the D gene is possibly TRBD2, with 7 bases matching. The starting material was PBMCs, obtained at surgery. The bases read TGCAGCGTTCGAAAGAGGGGGGGTCAAGAGACCCAGTACTTC. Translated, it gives CSVRKRGGQETQYF.